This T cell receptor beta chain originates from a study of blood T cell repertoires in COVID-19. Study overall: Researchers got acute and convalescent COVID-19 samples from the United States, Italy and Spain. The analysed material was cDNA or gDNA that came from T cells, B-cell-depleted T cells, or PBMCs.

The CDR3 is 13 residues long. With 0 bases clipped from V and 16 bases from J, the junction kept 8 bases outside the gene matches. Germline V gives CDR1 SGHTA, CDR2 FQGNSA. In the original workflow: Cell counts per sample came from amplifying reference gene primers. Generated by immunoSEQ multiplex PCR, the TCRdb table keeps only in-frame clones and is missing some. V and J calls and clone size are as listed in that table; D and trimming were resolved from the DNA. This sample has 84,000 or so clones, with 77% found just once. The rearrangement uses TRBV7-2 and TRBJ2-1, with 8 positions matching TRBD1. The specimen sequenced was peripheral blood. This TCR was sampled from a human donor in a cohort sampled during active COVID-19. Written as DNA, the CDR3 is TGTGCCAGCAGCTTAGCAGCAGACAGGGGAGAATTCTTC. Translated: CASSLAADRGEFF.